This entry lists 2 T cell receptor beta chains sequenced from one sample in a study of beta chain features in type 1 diabetes. Since all of the isolated RNA was reverse transcribed, expressed TCRB transcripts were what got sequenced. The table came from immunoSEQ multiplex PCR; TCRdb's copy has only in-frame clones and leaves some out. Among about 150,000 clones listed, approximately 8.1% were seen once. The sequencing input was central memory CD4+ T cells from blood. The receptors here all came from a man between 18 and 29 years old in good health.

This clone has a handful of counts. The gene calls are TRBV23-1 and TRBJ1-5; D perhaps matches TRBD1 (5 bases). TRBV23-1 is annotated as an ORF whose role is uncertain. The V end lost 0 bases, the J end lost 2 bases, and 14 bases lay between the germline ends. CDR3 length: 17 residues. The CDR3 coding sequence is TGCGCCAGCAGTCAATCGGGTTCAGGGAATGGCAATCAGCCCCAGCATTTT. Translating it yields CASSQSGSGNGNQPQHF.

The chain links TRBV7-2 to TRBJ2-3; 9 nucleotides agree with TRBD2. CDR1 is SGHTA, CDR2 FQGNSA, per germline. The CDR3 covers 18 residues. The V gene end was trimmed by 0 bases and the J gene end by 3 bases; junction bases not matched to a gene: 10. The CDR3 nucleotides are TGTGCCAGCAGCTTAGCGGCCCGGCGGGGGGGCCTTACAGATACGCAGTATTTT. Translating gives CASSLAARRGGLTDTQYF.